This TCR beta chain was identified in a study of blood T cell repertoires in COVID-19. Across the study: Sites across the United States, Italy and Spain contributed samples from acute and convalescent COVID-19. In each case, the material was cDNA or gDNA derived from T cells, B-cell-depleted T cells, or PBMCs.

As processed by the authors: Researchers report that nucleated cell counts were estimated from reference gene primer amplification. Method: immunoSEQ multiplex PCR; TCRdb's copy keeps in-frame clones and lacks some. That table gives V, J and clone size, and the DNA gave D and trimming. The data hold tens of thousands of clones, with roughly 90% observed a single time. Seattle-derived patients entered the study during active infection and were followed longitudinally. The CDR3 is made up of 16 amino acids. Germline-derived CDR1 and CDR2 are SGHNT and YENEEA. Trimming took off 3 bases at V and 8 bases at J, with 20 bases between the two ends.

Input material: peripheral blood. J is TRBJ2-1 and V is TRBV11-3; D might be TRBD2 (6 bases). The sequence was collected from a man in his 60s with COVID-19, enrolled during active disease. CDR3 loop: CASSFPWREGTYEQFF. The DNA of the CDR3 is TGTGCCAGCAGCTTCCCTTGGAGGGAAGGGACGTATGAGCAGTTCTTC.